The rows below give T cell receptor beta chains drawn from one sample of a study of blood T cell repertoires in COVID-19. Using immunoSEQ multiplex PCR, the repertoire was profiled, and TCRdb retains in-frame clones only, with some absent. The sample holds fewer than 50,000 clones, 65% to 90% seen once. The sequenced sample consisted of peripheral blood. All receptors derive from a human donor in a cohort sampled during active COVID-19. Each CDR3 is given without its conserved first and last residue.

v_gene: TRBV7-2; CDR3aa: ASVGGSYNSPLH
v_gene: TRBV19; CDR3aa: ASAGGAFNYGYT
v_gene: TRBV11-2; CDR3aa: ASSPGGQGSWETQY
v_gene: TRBV5-1; CDR3aa: ASNSQGGEDTQY
v_gene: TRBV6-2/TRBV6-3; CDR3aa: ASSSSLANEKLF
v_gene: TRBV14; CDR3aa: ASSQRLANEQF
v_gene: TRBV19; CDR3aa: ASSAPLSGQTEAF
v_gene: TRBV30; CDR3aa: AWIRSGTGNTIY
v_gene: TRBV7-9; CDR3aa: ASSGTLAGNQETQY
v_gene: TRBV24-1; CDR3aa: ATSGVAENTGELF
v_gene: TRBV25-1; CDR3aa: ASSDPTGAQETQY
v_gene: TRBV7-9; CDR3aa: ASSLEGAGRSTDTQY
v_gene: TRBV5-1; CDR3aa: ASSIGVQETQY
v_gene: TRBV5-1; CDR3aa: ASSSGTSGSLETQY
v_gene: TRBV5-8; CDR3aa: ASIRVGTDTQY
v_gene: TRBV7-2; CDR3aa: ASSATFSSRETQY
v_gene: TRBV5-1; CDR3aa: ASSLGQGGETQY
v_gene: TRBV7-2; CDR3aa: ASSLLAYSYNEQF
v_gene: TRBV6-2/TRBV6-3; CDR3aa: ASSPQAGELF
v_gene: TRBV28; CDR3aa: ASIESGGRGYNEQF
v_gene: TRBV6-2/TRBV6-3; CDR3aa: ASSPGTSGSGGQETQY
v_gene: TRBV19; CDR3aa: ASSIGTGLDTQY
v_gene: TRBV19; CDR3aa: ASMSAGGSDEQF
v_gene: TRBV6-5; CDR3aa: ASSYYPRTGDYGYT
v_gene: TRBV7-7; CDR3aa: ASSPSRDRASPMY
v_gene: TRBV6-5; CDR3aa: ASRVSGRVGNEQF
v_gene: TRBV7-3; CDR3aa: ASSRFSGGQETQY
v_gene: TRBV3-1/TRBV3-2; CDR3aa: ASSTRVGQPQH
v_gene: TRBV29-1; CDR3aa: SVGGQENTEAF
v_gene: TRBV5-4; CDR3aa: ASSLATSGTYSYEQY
v_gene: TRBV27; CDR3aa: ASSLEGDTSSYNEQF
v_gene: TRBV19; CDR3aa: ASSMSRDRAHEQY
v_gene: TRBV18; CDR3aa: ASSPQGNTEAF
v_gene: TRBV18; CDR3aa: ASSVREAYEQY
v_gene: TRBV6-2/TRBV6-3; CDR3aa: ASSYSSQGAGNTIY
v_gene: TRBV4-1; CDR3aa: ASSQPGTPSNQPQH
v_gene: TRBV7-2; CDR3aa: ASSLALGVAGDEQF
v_gene: TRBV6-1; CDR3aa: ASSEERGVQPQH
v_gene: TRBV7-9; CDR3aa: ASRLYRGIEETQY
v_gene: TRBV30; CDR3aa: AWSPQQGHYGYT
v_gene: TRBV18; CDR3aa: ASSQGQGGVDGYT
v_gene: TRBV6-6; CDR3aa: ASSPFGGTQGEQY
v_gene: TRBV4-2; CDR3aa: ASTLDSTNEKLF
v_gene: TRBV5-8; CDR3aa: ASSVGQAQETQY
v_gene: TRBV5-6; CDR3aa: ASSLGQGTYGYT
v_gene: TRBV4-2; CDR3aa: ASSQEEGRGTGANVLT
v_gene: TRBV5-1; CDR3aa: ASSLEEGRLEQY
v_gene: TRBV7-6; CDR3aa: ASSPWEPPGETQY
v_gene: TRBV5-4; CDR3aa: ASSLIAGGGQETQY
v_gene: TRBV18; CDR3aa: ASSGQGLSTEAF
v_gene: TRBV7-9; CDR3aa: ASSPGTIYEQY
v_gene: TRBV18; CDR3aa: ASSPPQGGRTSYEQY
v_gene: TRBV7-9; CDR3aa: ASRQIDGVEGNQPQH